A selection of T cell receptor beta chains follows, all from one sample in a study of PD-1 blockade in classical Hodgkin lymphoma. TCRdb's copy holds only in-frame clones and misses some; the assay was immunoSEQ multiplex PCR. This sample yields about 97,000 clones, of which approximately 83% are seen a single time; more than 10% belongs to the top ten. Sequenced here: peripheral blood mononuclear cells (PBMCs), sampled at baseline. All receptors derive from a human donor with classical Hodgkin lymphoma. The CDR3 runs from the conserved cysteine through the conserved F or W. D genes are given only for firm matches. Size values are once, few and many counts, or a class for expanded clones, and some rows have none.

v_gene	abundance	j_gene	d_gene	CDR3nt	CDR3aa
TRBV14	NA	TRBJ1-1	NA	TGTGCCAGCAGCCAACTAAGGAACACTGAAGCTTTCTTT	CASSQLRNTEAFF
TRBV5-1	NA	TRBJ2-3	NA	TGCGCCAGCAGCTTAAGGGTAGGAGATACGCAGTATTTT	CASSLRVGDTQYF
TRBV19	NA	TRBJ1-2	NA	TGTGCCAGTACATTCAAGGCGACCGTCGGGGTGGATGGCTACACCTTC	CASTFKATVGVDGYTF
TRBV19	NA	TRBJ2-5	NA	TGTGCCAGTAGTATCCGCTGGGCCGGAGAGACCCAGTACTTC	CASSIRWAGETQYF
TRBV5-4	NA	TRBJ2-7	TRBD2	TGTGCCAGCAGCTTCACTAGCGGGAGGGAGCAGTACTTC	CASSFTSGREQYF
TRBV28	NA	TRBJ2-1	TRBD2	TGTGCCAGCAGTTTACAGGGACTAGCGGGAGGCGATGAGCAGTTCTTC	CASSLQGLAGGDEQFF
TRBV9	NA	TRBJ2-7	NA	TGTGCCAGCAGCGTAGACCCCCTAGCTACCGAGCAGTACTTC	CASSVDPLATEQYF
TRBV18	NA	TRBJ2-7	TRBD1	TGTGCCAGCTCACCCGTGGACAGGGGGCTGGCCTACGAGCAGTACTTC	CASSPVDRGLAYEQYF
TRBV10-3	NA	TRBJ2-1	TRBD2	TGTGCCATCAGTGAGTCTCGAAGCGGGAACGACAATGAGCAGTTCTTC	CAISESRSGNDNEQFF
TRBV11-2	NA	TRBJ2-1	NA	TGTGCCAGCAGTTCCGGCGGGCGGACATACAATGAGCAGTTCTTC	CASSSGGRTYNEQFF
TRBV6-1	NA	TRBJ1-1	NA	TGTGCCAGCAATCAGCCGAACACTGAAGCTTTCTTT	CASNQPNTEAFF
TRBV12-5	NA	TRBJ1-1	NA	TGTGCTAGTGGTTTGCCCCAAGGGGGAAACACTGAAGCTTTCTTT	CASGLPQGGNTEAFF
TRBV7-2	NA	TRBJ2-3	TRBD2	TGTGCCAGCAGCTTAGCGGGACTAGCGGGAGGTCCTAGCACAGATACGCAGTATTTT	CASSLAGLAGGPSTDTQYF
TRBV19	NA	TRBJ2-1	TRBD2	TGTGCCAGTAGTATAGATCGGAGACTAGCGAACAATGAGCAGTTCTTC	CASSIDRRLANNEQFF
TRBV6-6	NA	TRBJ2-5	NA	TGTGCCAGCAGTTACGGGGGTGGAGAGACCCAGTACTTC	CASSYGGGETQYF
TRBV7-6	NA	TRBJ2-7	NA	TGTGCCAGCAGCTTAGTGGACGGGAAGGACTACGAGCAGTACTTC	CASSLVDGKDYEQYF
TRBV10-3	NA	TRBJ2-7	NA	TGTGCCATCAGTGATACTAGTTACGAGCAGTACTTC	CAISDTSYEQYF
TRBV10-3	NA	TRBJ2-1	TRBD1	TGTGCCATCAGATCCGGGACAGGATCCAATGAGCAGTTCTTC	CAIRSGTGSNEQFF
TRBV19	NA	TRBJ2-7	NA	TGTGCCAGTAGTATCAGCGGCAAGTCCTACGAGCAGTACTTC	CASSISGKSYEQYF
TRBV9	NA	TRBJ2-6	TRBD1	TGTGCCAGCAGCCCACGACAGGGGGCGTCGGGGGCCAACGTCCTGACTTTC	CASSPRQGASGANVLTF
TRBV4-2	many	TRBJ1-1	NA	TGTGCCAGCAGCCAAGGGAGGACAGATGAAGCTTTCTTT	CASSQGRTDEAFF
TRBV4-2	NA	TRBJ1-2	NA	TGTGCCAGCAGCCAAGATCTACAGCCCTATGGCTACACCTTC	CASSQDLQPYGYTF
TRBV6-5	NA	TRBJ2-7	TRBD2	TGTGCCAGCAGTTTACGGACTAGCTACGAGCAGTACTTC	CASSLRTSYEQYF
TRBV19	once	TRBJ2-4	TRBD2	TGTGCCAGTAGTTCTAGGACTAGCGGGCCAGGTGAAAACATTCAGTACTTC	CASSSRTSGPGENIQYF
TRBV7-2	NA	TRBJ2-5	NA	TGTGCCAGCAGCTTCCGAGCAATCCAAGAGACCCAGTACTTC	CASSFRAIQETQYF
TRBV2	few	TRBJ1-2	NA	TGTGCCAGCAGTGCGCAGGGTCCTAACTATGGCTACACCTTC	CASSAQGPNYGYTF
TRBV5-1	NA	TRBJ1-2	TRBD1	TGCGCCAGCAGCTTGGTCGGACAGGGGGCTGGCGAGGGCTACACCTTC	CASSLVGQGAGEGYTF
TRBV30	NA	TRBJ1-2	NA	TGTGCCTGGAGTACCGCCGGGATCCTCTATGGCTACACCTTC	CAWSTAGILYGYTF
TRBV5-1	NA	TRBJ2-3	NA	TGCGCCAGCAGCTTGGGGGCAGCCACAGATACGCAGTATTTT	CASSLGAATDTQYF
TRBV4-1	NA	TRBJ2-7	NA	TGCGCCAGCAGCAGGACAGCTCGGGAGGACGAGCAGTACTTC	CASSRTAREDEQYF
TRBV2	NA	TRBJ1-4	TRBD1	TGTGCCAGCAGTAAAGACAGGGGGTTTTATGAAAAACTGTTTTTT	CASSKDRGFYEKLFF
TRBV7-8	NA	TRBJ2-1	TRBD2	TGTGCCAGCAGCTTAAGGAACCCAGCGGGAGGGATATACAATGAGCAGTTCTTC	CASSLRNPAGGIYNEQFF
TRBV2	once	TRBJ2-5	TRBD2	TGTGCCAGCAGTTACGGACTAGCGGGATCAGAGAGGGGACAAGAGACCCAGTACTTC	CASSYGLAGSERGQETQYF
TRBV14	NA	TRBJ2-1	NA	TGTGCCAGCAGCCCCCTAAAGGGGTTGAGCTCCTACAATGAGCAGTTCTTC	CASSPLKGLSSYNEQFF
TRBV5-1	NA	TRBJ1-6	TRBD1	TGCGCCAGCAGCCTACAGGGGCCACCCCTCCACTTT	CASSLQGPPLHF
TRBV7-3	once	TRBJ1-5	TRBD1	TGTGCCAGCAGCTACTCGTCCGACAGGGTATATCAGCCCCAGCATTTT	CASSYSSDRVYQPQHF
TRBV19	NA	TRBJ2-7	NA	TGTGCCAGTAGGAATAGCGGAACCTACGAGCAGTACTTC	CASRNSGTYEQYF
TRBV6-5	NA	TRBJ2-2	NA	TGTGCCAGCACTAGCAGCTACACCGGGGAGCTGTTTTTT	CASTSSYTGELFF
TRBV10-2	NA	TRBJ1-1	NA	TGCGCCAGCAACGTACAGATGAACACTGAAGCTTTCTTT	CASNVQMNTEAFF
TRBV28	NA	TRBJ2-5	TRBD1	TGTGCCAGCAGACCCCGGGACAGGCCGGAGACCCAGTACTTC	CASRPRDRPETQYF
TRBV5-1	few	TRBJ2-7	NA	TGCGCCAGCAGCTTTACAGACCCGGGTTTCGAGCAGTACTTC	CASSFTDPGFEQYF
TRBV19	NA	TRBJ2-4	TRBD2	TGTGCCAGTAGTATGGATGGGCACGGAGCGGGAGCTAAAAACATTCAGTACTTC	CASSMDGHGAGAKNIQYF
TRBV6-1	NA	TRBJ2-5	TRBD1	TGTGCCAGCAGTGAAGGTCCCCCATCAGGGGGCCAGGACTTC	CASSEGPPSGGQDF
TRBV10-2	NA	TRBJ2-7	TRBD2	TGCGCCAGCAGTGAACCTAGCGGACCACAGTACTTC	CASSEPSGPQYF
TRBV7-8	NA	TRBJ1-2	NA	TGTGCCAGCAGCTTAGGAGCGTTACCGAATGGCTACACCTTC	CASSLGALPNGYTF